This T cell receptor (beta chain) was documented in a study of blood T cell repertoires in COVID-19. As for the study in general: Spain, Italy and the United States supplied samples that represented acute and convalescent COVID-19. Nucleic acid was either cDNA or gDNA, and it came from T cells, B-cell-depleted T cells, or PBMCs.

Original methodology: For nucleated cells, counts were estimated from reference gene primer amplification. Clones were read by immunoSEQ multiplex PCR, and TCRdb kept only the in-frame ones, dropping some. Clonal size and the V and J genes are those of that table, whereas D and trimming came from the DNA. The data hold some 70,000 clones, with about nine tenths observed a single time. Germline-derived CDR1 and CDR2 are MGHDK and SYGVNS. The CDR3 length is 16 residues. The V end lost 6 bases, the J end lost 9 bases, and 24 bases lay between the germline ends. V gene TRBV25-1 combines with J gene TRBJ2-1, with D perhaps TRBD1 (6 bases). What was sequenced was peripheral blood. This TCR came from a man over 45 with active COVID-19. CDR3 in amino acids: CASRARDNRGLSEQFF. In DNA form, the CDR3 reads TGTGCCAGCAGAGCAAGGGACAATCGAGGTTTGAGTGAGCAGTTCTTC.